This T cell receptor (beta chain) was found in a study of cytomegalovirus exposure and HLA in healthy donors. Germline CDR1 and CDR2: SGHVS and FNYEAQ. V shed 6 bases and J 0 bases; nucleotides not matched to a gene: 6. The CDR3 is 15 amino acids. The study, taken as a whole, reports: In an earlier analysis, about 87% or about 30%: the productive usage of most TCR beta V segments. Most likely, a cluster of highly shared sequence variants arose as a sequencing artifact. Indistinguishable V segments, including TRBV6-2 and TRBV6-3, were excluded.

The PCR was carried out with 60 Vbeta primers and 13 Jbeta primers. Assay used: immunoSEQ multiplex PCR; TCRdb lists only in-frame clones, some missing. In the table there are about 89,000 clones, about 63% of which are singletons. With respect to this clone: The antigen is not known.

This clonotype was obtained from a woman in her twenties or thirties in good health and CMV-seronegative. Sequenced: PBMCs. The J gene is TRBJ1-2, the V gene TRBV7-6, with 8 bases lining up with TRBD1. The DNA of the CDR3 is TGTGCCAGCAGTCTTAGGACAGGGACTAACTATGGCTACACCTTC. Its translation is CASSLRTGTNYGYTF.